Listed here are 21 T cell receptor beta chains from one sample, sequenced in a study of control samples from healthy donors and cancer patients. Using immunoSEQ multiplex PCR, the repertoire was profiled, and TCRdb retains in-frame clones only, with some absent. The sample contains some 200,000 clones, around 94% of which appear only once. The material sequenced was blood. These TCRs come from a man aged 50-60 years in good health.

CDR3 protein: CASSLIENTEAFF. CDR3 DNA sequence: TGTGCCAGCAGCTTAATAGAAAACACTGAAGCTTTCTTT. This sequence joins TRBV7-9 and TRBJ1-1; D call uncertain. Germline CDR1 reads SEHNR; CDR2 reads FQNEAQ (reference sequence). This CDR3 has 13 amino acids. Trimming pared 2 bases from V and 2 bases from J, leaving 6 bases between.

This rearrangement joins TRBV18 to TRBJ2-7, with no clear D. Per germline, CDR1 KGHSH and CDR2 LQKENI. V was pared by 0 bases and J by 5 bases, with 11 bases between. The CDR3 runs to 14 residues. The CDR3 DNA sequence: TGTGCCAGCTCACCACCGGCACGTTCGCACGAGCAGTACTTC. Translation: CASSPPARSHEQYF. Drawing the rest from reference TRBV18 and TRBJ2-7, the complete variable domain is NAGVMQNPRHLVRRRGQEARLRCSPMKGHSHVYWYRQLPEEGLKFMVYLQKENIIDESGMPKERFSAEFPKEGPSILRIQQVVRGDSAAYFCASSPPARSHEQYFGPGTRLTVT.

The CDR3 DNA reads as TGTGCCAGCAGCCAAAAGTCGTCTAGCCGAGGTGAGCAGTTCTTC. This gives the protein CASSQKSSSRGEQFF. This chain connects TRBV3-1 (or the pseudogene TRBV3-2) to TRBJ2-1, with D perhaps TRBD2 (5 bases). The CDR3 loop spans 15 amino acids. Germline CDR1 LGHDT, CDR2 YNNKEL (reference sequence). V lost 2 bases and J lost 9, with 17 bases in between.

This sequence joins TRBV20-1 and TRBJ1-6; no reliable D call. Germline-derived CDR1 and CDR2 are DFQATT and SNEGSKA (reference sequence). The CDR3 consists of 14 residues. Deletions cut 3 bases from V and 8 bases from J, with 14 bases between. The chain's CDR3 is CSASQSQRDSPLHF. The CDR3 coding sequence is TGCAGTGCTAGTCAGTCCCAGAGAGATTCACCCCTCCACTTT.

The genes are TRBV3-1 (or the pseudogene TRBV3-2) and TRBJ1-6, with a weak D call TRBD1 (6 bases). CDR1 and CDR2 from the germline V gene are LGHDT and YNNKEL (reference sequence). Trimming removed 1 base at V and 7 bases at J, with 17 bases between. This CDR3 spans 17 amino acids. The CDR3 DNA is TGTGCCAGCAGCCAAGGCAGGGGTCTTCGGGGCAATTCACCCCTCCACTTT. Protein: CASSQGRGLRGNSPLHF.

This clone was seen a single time. The rearrangement joins TRBV28 to TRBJ1-1; tentative D call: TRBD1 (5 bases). Germline CDR1 reads MDHEN; CDR2 reads SYDVKM. This CDR3 region has 14 residues. V was clipped by 3 bases and J by 5 bases, with 13 bases between them. CDR3 DNA sequence: TGTGCCAGCAGTTTGAGGGGTACGTGGACTGAAGCTTTCTTT. Residues: CASSLRGTWTEAFF.

This clone was found once. This chain uses TRBV7-9 with TRBJ1-5, with D uncertain. This CDR3 region has 15 residues. The germline V and J ends were trimmed by 1 base and 0 bases, with 7 bases remaining between them. The germline V gene has CDR1 SEHNR and CDR2 FQNEAQ (reference sequence). CDR3 residues: CASSLGIDSNQPQHF. In DNA form, the CDR3 reads TGTGCCAGCAGCTTAGGCATTGATAGCAATCAGCCCCAGCATTTT.

This chain joins TRBV5-1 and TRBJ2-1; tentatively, D is TRBD2 (7 bases). The ends were cut back, 7 bases at V and 4 bases at J, with 18 bases in the middle. CDR3 length: 15 residues. CDR1 is SGHRS and CDR2 is YFSETQ in the germline V gene. The CDR3 DNA reads as TGCGCCAGCGCGCCCCGGGGGGCTAGGTACAATGAGCAGTTCTTC. Its protein product is CASAPRGARYNEQFF.

This chain joins TRBV5-1 and TRBJ1-1; D is possibly TRBD1 (5 bases). Trimming shortened V by 2 bases and J by 2 bases, and 10 bases separated the two germline ends. The CDR3 is made up of 14 amino acids. The germline CDR1 and CDR2 sequences are SGHRS and YFSETQ. The CDR3 DNA is TGCGCCAGCAGCTTCTCAGGGCCCAACACTGAAGCTTTCTTT. Translating it yields CASSFSGPNTEAFF.

This chain uses TRBV12-3 or TRBV12-4 with TRBJ1-3; D remains unclear. The CDR3 contains 13 residues. CDR3 protein: CAQRQLTGNTIYF. The CDR3 DNA is TGTGCTCAGCGTCAGTTGACTGGAAACACCATATATTTT.

The rearrangement joins TRBV14 to TRBJ2-5; D is ambiguous. Germline V lookup: CDR1 SGHDN, CDR2 FVKESK. The CDR3 extends over 13 amino acids. The V end lost 4 bases, the J end lost 6 bases, and 12 bases lay between the germline ends. The CDR3 protein is CASSLTWEQTQYF. CDR3 nucleotide sequence: TGTGCCAGCAGCCTTACCTGGGAACAGACCCAGTACTTC.

The CDR3 loop is CASSPPGLTNQPQHF. Here the CDR3 DNA reads TGTGCCAGCTCACCACCGGGACTGACTAATCAGCCCCAGCATTTT. The rearrangement joins TRBV18 to TRBJ1-5; maybe TRBD1 (5 bases). Trimming cost V 0 bases and J 4 bases, with 10 bases left between them. The CDR3 covers 15 residues. The V gene's germline CDR1 is KGHSH and CDR2 LQKENI. The full variable domain, with the rest looked up from reference TRBV18 and TRBJ1-5, is NAGVMQNPRHLVRRRGQEARLRCSPMKGHSHVYWYRQLPEEGLKFMVYLQKENIIDESGMPKERFSAEFPKEGPSILRIQQVVRGDSAAYFCASSPPGLTNQPQHFGDGTRLSIL.

The chain links TRBV30 to TRBJ2-1; TRBD1 matches 9 bases. CDR1 is GTSNPN, CDR2 SVGIG, per germline (reference sequence). V shed 6 bases and J 6 bases; nucleotides not matched to a gene: 12. The CDR3 totals 15 residues. CDR3: CACSRTGVRFNEQFF. The CDR3 coding sequence is TGTGCCTGTTCTAGGACAGGGGTAAGATTCAATGAGCAGTTCTTC. The variable domain in full, completed from reference TRBV30 and TRBJ2-1, reads SQTIHQWPATLVQPVGSPLSLECTVEGTSNPNLYWYRQAAGRGLQLLFYSVGIGQISSEVPQNLSASRPQDRQFILSSKKLLLSDSGFYLCACSRTGVRFNEQFFGPGTRLTVL.

The rearrangement uses TRBV7-2 and TRBJ1-1; a weak D match, TRBD1 (5 bases). V was trimmed by 1 base and J by 2 bases, leaving 14 bases between them. Per germline, CDR1 SGHTA and CDR2 FQGNSA. CDR3 size: 16 residues. CDR3 nucleotides: TGTGCCAGCAGCTTAGTTGGCGGGGGAGCCAACACTGAAGCTTTCTTT. It translates to CASSLVGGGANTEAFF.

This chain links TRBV28 with TRBJ2-3; D is perhaps TRBD2 (7 bases). V lost 5 bases and J 7 bases, leaving 19 bases between the germline ends. This CDR3 has 15 amino acids. The germline gives CDR1 MDHEN, CDR2 SYDVKM. CDR3 DNA: TGTGCCAGCAGTAGAGGGGGGGACGCACGAAATACGCAGTATTTT. This sequence encodes CASSRGGDARNTQYF.

This sequence joins TRBV28 and TRBJ1-2, with 9 bases aligning to TRBD1. From germline, CDR1 is MDHEN and CDR2 SYDVKM. The CDR3 consists of 14 residues. Trimming at V came to 3 bases and at J to 7 bases, leaving 6 bases not matched to a gene. This chain's CDR3 is CASSLYRGQVGYTF. The CDR3 region has the DNA TGTGCCAGCAGTTTGTACAGGGGGCAAGTTGGCTACACCTTC.

CDR3 amino acids: CAWSVQGLEQYF. The CDR3 DNA is TGTGCCTGGAGTGTACAGGGTCTCGAGCAGTACTTC. The chain has TRBV30 and TRBJ2-7; tentatively, D is TRBD1 (6 bases). This CDR3 region has 12 residues. Germline V gene lookup returns CDR1 GTSNPN and CDR2 SVGIG (reference sequence). With 0 bases removed from V and 6 bases from J, the gap between germline ends came to 9 bases.

The chain has TRBV2 and TRBJ2-1, with 7 bases lining up with TRBD2. Germline V gives CDR1 SNHLY, CDR2 FYNNEI. The CDR3 has 15 amino acids. V lost 4 bases, J lost 0 bases, and 3 bases stayed unmatched. CDR3 protein: CASSGGGSSYNEQFF. In DNA form, the CDR3 reads TGTGCCAGCAGTGGGGGGGGGAGCTCCTACAATGAGCAGTTCTTC.

The rearrangement uses TRBV10-1 and TRBJ2-1, with D uncertain. With 4 bases removed from V and 1 base from J, the gap between germline ends came to 2 bases. This CDR3 region has 12 residues. Germline V CDR1 and CDR2: WNHNN, SYGVQD (reference sequence). The CDR3 DNA reads as TGCGCCAGCAGTGGGTCCTACAATGAGCAGTTCTTC. This gives the protein CASSGSYNEQFF.

The chain has TRBV19 and TRBJ1-4; 12 nucleotides line up with TRBD1. This CDR3 is built from 17 residues. V was clipped by 2 bases and J by 7 bases; unmatched bases: 8. The germline V gene encodes CDR1 LNHDA and CDR2 SQIVND (reference sequence). This CDR3 is CASSIRGQGALSEKLFF. CDR3 coding DNA: TGTGCCAGTAGTATACGGGGACAGGGGGCGTTGAGTGAAAAACTGTTTTTT.

The chain joins TRBV7-9 to TRBJ1-2; D may be TRBD1 (5 bases). Trimming shortened V by 2 bases and J by 7 bases, and 14 bases separated the two germline ends. CDR1 and CDR2 from the germline V gene are SEHNR and FQNEAQ (reference sequence). The CDR3 length is 14 residues. As DNA, the CDR3 is TGTGCCAGCAGCTTACCACCACAGGAATCTGGCTACACCTTC. Protein sequence: CASSLPPQESGYTF.